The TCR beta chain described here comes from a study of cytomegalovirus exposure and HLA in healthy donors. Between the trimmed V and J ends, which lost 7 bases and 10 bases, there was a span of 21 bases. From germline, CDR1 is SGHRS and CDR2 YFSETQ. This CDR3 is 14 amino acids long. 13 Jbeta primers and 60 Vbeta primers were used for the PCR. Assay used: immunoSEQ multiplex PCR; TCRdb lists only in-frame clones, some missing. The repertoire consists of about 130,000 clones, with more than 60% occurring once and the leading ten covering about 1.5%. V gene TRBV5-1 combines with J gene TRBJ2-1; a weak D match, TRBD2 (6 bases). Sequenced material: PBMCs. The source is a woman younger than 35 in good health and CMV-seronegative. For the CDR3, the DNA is TGCGCCAGCTCCTTCAACGGGGGTGGGGCAGAGCAGTTCTTC. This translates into CASSFNGGGAEQFF.